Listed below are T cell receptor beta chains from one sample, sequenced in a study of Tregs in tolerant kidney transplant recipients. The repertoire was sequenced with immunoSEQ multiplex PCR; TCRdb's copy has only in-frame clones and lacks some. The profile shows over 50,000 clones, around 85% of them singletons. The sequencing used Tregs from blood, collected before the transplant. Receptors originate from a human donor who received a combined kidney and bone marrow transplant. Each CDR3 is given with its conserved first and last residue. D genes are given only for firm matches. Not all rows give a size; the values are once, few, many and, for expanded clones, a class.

CDR3 DNA: TGTGCCAGCAGCTTCCCTAGCTCCTACGAGCAGTACTTC
CDR3 protein: CASSFPSSYEQYF
clone size: once
J gene: TRBJ2-7
V gene: TRBV7-2
D gene: .

CDR3 DNA: TGTGCCAGCAGCCTACGGAGCGGGAGTGGGGGGGACGAGCAGTACTTC
CDR3 protein: CASSLRSGSGGDEQYF
clone size: .
J gene: TRBJ2-7
V gene: TRBV7-8
D gene: TRBD2

CDR3 DNA: TGTGCCAGCGGCCTCCTAGCGGGTACCTACAATGAGCAGTTCTTC
CDR3 protein: CASGLLAGTYNEQFF
clone size: .
J gene: TRBJ2-1
V gene: TRBV27
D gene: TRBD2

CDR3 DNA: TGTGCCAGCAGGCTACCAACTAGCGGGGGGTCTAAAGATACGCAGTATTTT
CDR3 protein: CASRLPTSGGSKDTQYF
clone size: .
J gene: TRBJ2-3
V gene: TRBV2
D gene: TRBD2

CDR3 DNA: TGTGCCAGCAAGGGACAGAACCTGAACACTGAAGCTTTCTTT
CDR3 protein: CASKGQNLNTEAFF
clone size: few
J gene: TRBJ1-1
V gene: TRBV2
D gene: TRBD1

CDR3 DNA: TGTGCCATCAGTAGTGGACAGGGGCTTCTCCTTTCCTCTGGAAACACCATATATTTT
CDR3 protein: CAISSGQGLLLSSGNTIYF
clone size: few
J gene: TRBJ1-3
V gene: TRBV10-3
D gene: TRBD1

CDR3 DNA: TGTGCCAGCAGCTCCCGGTGGACAGGGGCCACTGAAGCTTTCTTT
CDR3 protein: CASSSRWTGATEAFF
clone size: .
J gene: TRBJ1-1
V gene: TRBV7-6
D gene: TRBD1

CDR3 DNA: TGTGCCAGCAGTTTAGCGGGACCCGGTTACAATGAGCAGTTCTTC
CDR3 protein: CASSLAGPGYNEQFF
clone size: .
J gene: TRBJ2-1
V gene: TRBV27
D gene: .

CDR3 DNA: TGTGCCAGCAGCTTGGTTGGCACAGATACGCAGTATTTT
CDR3 protein: CASSLVGTDTQYF
clone size: .
J gene: TRBJ2-3
V gene: TRBV5-6
D gene: .

CDR3 DNA: TGTGCCATCAGTATAGCGGGGGGCCGCACAGATACGCAGTATTTT
CDR3 protein: CAISIAGGRTDTQYF
clone size: once
J gene: TRBJ2-3
V gene: TRBV10-3
D gene: TRBD2

CDR3 DNA: TGTGCCAGCAGCAGTAGGGGCGGTGGACCCGGCGATACGCAGTATTTT
CDR3 protein: CASSSRGGGPGDTQYF
clone size: .
J gene: TRBJ2-3
V gene: TRBV9
D gene: .

CDR3 DNA: TGTGCCAGCAGTTTAAAGGGATCCGGCTACACCTTC
CDR3 protein: CASSLKGSGYTF
clone size: .
J gene: TRBJ1-2
V gene: TRBV6-5
D gene: .

CDR3 DNA: TGTGCCAGCACCTCAACGGGTAGAGACACAGATACGCAGTATTTT
CDR3 protein: CASTSTGRDTDTQYF
clone size: once
J gene: TRBJ2-3
V gene: TRBV7-2
D gene: .

CDR3 DNA: TGCGCCAGCAGCGAAGGGACAGGCGCCTACGAGCAGTACTTC
CDR3 protein: CASSEGTGAYEQYF
clone size: once
J gene: TRBJ2-7
V gene: TRBV5-1
D gene: TRBD1

CDR3 DNA: TGTGCCAGCAGCCAAGACGGTGGTGTGGAAAAACTGTTTTTT
CDR3 protein: CASSQDGGVEKLFF
clone size: once
J gene: TRBJ1-4
V gene: TRBV7-9
D gene: .

CDR3 DNA: TGTGCCAGCAGTTACGGGGCAGGGGGCTATTACGAGCAGTACTTC
CDR3 protein: CASSYGAGGYYEQYF
clone size: .
J gene: TRBJ2-7
V gene: TRBV6-5
D gene: TRBD1

CDR3 DNA: TGTGCCAGCAGTGAATACGAGGGATCACCCCTCCACTTT
CDR3 protein: CASSEYEGSPLHF
clone size: .
J gene: TRBJ1-6
V gene: TRBV25-1
D gene: .

CDR3 DNA: TGTGCCAGCAGTTACTCGAGGGATTTCGTACACAATGAGCAGTTCTTC
CDR3 protein: CASSYSRDFVHNEQFF
clone size: .
J gene: TRBJ2-1
V gene: TRBV6-6
D gene: .

CDR3 DNA: TGTGCCAGCAGTTACCACTACGTAGCGGTCTCCTACGAGCAGTACTTC
CDR3 protein: CASSYHYVAVSYEQYF
clone size: .
J gene: TRBJ2-7
V gene: TRBV6-6
D gene: .

CDR3 DNA: TGCGCCAGCAGCTACACGGGCCAAGGAGGGGAAAAACTGTTTTTT
CDR3 protein: CASSYTGQGGEKLFF
clone size: .
J gene: TRBJ1-4
V gene: TRBV4-1
D gene: .

CDR3 DNA: TGCGCCAGCAGCCAAGATACCGGGGACAGGGGGTATCCTGACTACGAGCAGTACTTC
CDR3 protein: CASSQDTGDRGYPDYEQYF
clone size: .
J gene: TRBJ2-7
V gene: TRBV4-1
D gene: TRBD1

CDR3 DNA: TGTGCCAGCTCACCTCAGGGCGCAGGAAACACCATATATTTT
CDR3 protein: CASSPQGAGNTIYF
clone size: .
J gene: TRBJ1-3
V gene: TRBV18
D gene: .

CDR3 DNA: TGTGCCAGCAGTTCCCAAGCGGGAGGGCCACACGAGCAGTACTTC
CDR3 protein: CASSSQAGGPHEQYF
clone size: few
J gene: TRBJ2-7
V gene: TRBV6-1
D gene: TRBD2

CDR3 DNA: TGTGCCAGTACAACGACATCTGGAAACACCATATATTTT
CDR3 protein: CASTTTSGNTIYF
clone size: .
J gene: TRBJ1-3
V gene: TRBV19
D gene: .

CDR3 DNA: TGTGCTACCAGCGTATATCAGTATCAGCCCCAGCATTTT
CDR3 protein: CATSVYQYQPQHF
clone size: .
J gene: TRBJ1-5
V gene: TRBV15
D gene: .

CDR3 DNA: TGCGCCAGCAGCCAACTCTACGAGCAGTACTTC
CDR3 protein: CASSQLYEQYF
clone size: .
J gene: TRBJ2-7
V gene: TRBV4-1
D gene: .

CDR3 DNA: TGTGCCAGTAGCCGGACAGGGATTAATGGCTACACCTTC
CDR3 protein: CASSRTGINGYTF
clone size: .
J gene: TRBJ1-2
V gene: TRBV19
D gene: TRBD1

CDR3 DNA: TGTGCCAGCAGCAAAGGAGTGAACACTGAAGCTTTCTTT
CDR3 protein: CASSKGVNTEAFF
clone size: .
J gene: TRBJ1-1
V gene: TRBV7-9
D gene: .

CDR3 DNA: TGTGCCAGCAGCTTATGGGGGGCTGGTGGAAACACCATATATTTT
CDR3 protein: CASSLWGAGGNTIYF
clone size: once
J gene: TRBJ1-3
V gene: TRBV7-7
D gene: .

CDR3 DNA: TGCGCCAGCAGCTTCGTAGCGGGAGTGACAGATACGCAGTATTTT
CDR3 protein: CASSFVAGVTDTQYF
clone size: once
J gene: TRBJ2-3
V gene: TRBV5-1
D gene: TRBD2

CDR3 DNA: TGTGCCAGCAGGAGCGTTTGGGACAGGGGCGAGCAGTTCTTC
CDR3 protein: CASRSVWDRGEQFF
clone size: .
J gene: TRBJ2-1
V gene: TRBV2
D gene: TRBD1

CDR3 DNA: TGTGCCAGCAGGCGAACTAGCGGGGGGAACACCGGGGAGCTGTTTTTT
CDR3 protein: CASRRTSGGNTGELFF
clone size: .
J gene: TRBJ2-2
V gene: TRBV2
D gene: TRBD2

CDR3 DNA: TGTGCCAGCAGTGCCTGGGGTGACGGGGGGGACGGCGGCAATGAGCAGTTCTTC
CDR3 protein: CASSAWGDGGDGGNEQFF
clone size: .
J gene: TRBJ2-1
V gene: TRBV2
D gene: TRBD2

CDR3 DNA: TGTGCCAGTAGGGGGCGGGGAGAGACCCAGTACTTC
CDR3 protein: CASRGRGETQYF
clone size: .
J gene: TRBJ2-5
V gene: TRBV19
D gene: .

CDR3 DNA: TGTGCCAGCAGTGCTGACAGCCAGGCCAAAAACATTCAGTACTTC
CDR3 protein: CASSADSQAKNIQYF
clone size: .
J gene: TRBJ2-4
V gene: TRBV2
D gene: .

CDR3 DNA: TGTGCCAGCAGCTTAGAAGTTAGGATCGGCAGGGTTTTTCCCAAAAACATTCAGTACTTC
CDR3 protein: CASSLEVRIGRVFPKNIQYF
clone size: .
J gene: TRBJ2-4
V gene: TRBV11-2
D gene: .

CDR3 DNA: TGCGCCAGCAGCAAGGGACCAACTAATGAAAAACTGTTTTTT
CDR3 protein: CASSKGPTNEKLFF
clone size: .
J gene: TRBJ1-4
V gene: TRBV5-1
D gene: .

CDR3 DNA: TGTGCCACCAGCAGAGATCCGAGGGTGGCGCCAACTAATGAAAAACTGTTTTTT
CDR3 protein: CATSRDPRVAPTNEKLFF
clone size: .
J gene: TRBJ1-4
V gene: TRBV15
D gene: .

CDR3 DNA: TGTGCCAGCAGCTTAGGGCTACTAGCGGGAGTCAATGAGCAGTTCTTC
CDR3 protein: CASSLGLLAGVNEQFF
clone size: .
J gene: TRBJ2-1
V gene: TRBV7-6
D gene: TRBD2

CDR3 DNA: TGTGCCAGCAGTTTCGGGGGGGCCCCAAGCTCCTACAATGAGCAGTTCTTC
CDR3 protein: CASSFGGAPSSYNEQFF
clone size: .
J gene: TRBJ2-1
V gene: TRBV27
D gene: TRBD2

CDR3 DNA: TGTGCCAGCAGCTTAGGGGGGGCCCTCCGGTACGAGCAGTACTTC
CDR3 protein: CASSLGGALRYEQYF
clone size: .
J gene: TRBJ2-7
V gene: TRBV7-2
D gene: .

CDR3 DNA: TGCGCCAGCAGCCAAGATATGACTTCCAATGAGCAGTTCTTC
CDR3 protein: CASSQDMTSNEQFF
clone size: once
J gene: TRBJ2-1
V gene: TRBV4-3
D gene: .

CDR3 DNA: TGTGCCAGCTCACCCAGACAGTACCAAGAGACCCAGTACTTC
CDR3 protein: CASSPRQYQETQYF
clone size: .
J gene: TRBJ2-5
V gene: TRBV18
D gene: .

CDR3 DNA: TGTGCCAGCAATCACCCCCGAGGGGATTTTGATACGCAGTATTTT
CDR3 protein: CASNHPRGDFDTQYF
clone size: once
J gene: TRBJ2-3
V gene: TRBV18
D gene: .

CDR3 DNA: TGCGCCAGCAGCTTGGGTGTGGGGGTTACTGAAGCTTTCTTT
CDR3 protein: CASSLGVGVTEAFF
clone size: .
J gene: TRBJ1-1
V gene: TRBV5-1
D gene: .

CDR3 DNA: TGTGCCTGGAGTAGGGCTGTATATAGCAATCAGCCCCAGCATTTT
CDR3 protein: CAWSRAVYSNQPQHF
clone size: .
J gene: TRBJ1-5
V gene: TRBV30
D gene: .

CDR3 DNA: TGTGCCAGCAGCTACAGGGAGTCTGGCTATGGCTACACCTTC
CDR3 protein: CASSYRESGYGYTF
clone size: .
J gene: TRBJ1-2
V gene: TRBV7-2
D gene: .

CDR3 DNA: TGTGCCAGCAGTTCTCGGGGGTCCTACAATGAGCAGTTCTTC
CDR3 protein: CASSSRGSYNEQFF
clone size: few
J gene: TRBJ2-1
V gene: TRBV27
D gene: .

CDR3 DNA: TGTGCCAGCAGCCCGAGCCGGGGGGGTGGCACTGAAGCTTTCTTT
CDR3 protein: CASSPSRGGGTEAFF
clone size: .
J gene: TRBJ1-1
V gene: TRBV7-9
D gene: .

CDR3 DNA: TGTGCCAGCAGCTGGGAGGGCGGCGAGCAGTACTTC
CDR3 protein: CASSWEGGEQYF
clone size: .
J gene: TRBJ2-7
V gene: TRBV7-9
D gene: TRBD2

CDR3 DNA: TGTGCCAGTAGTCCCCTCAGCGGGAGTGGAGAGACCCAGTACTTC
CDR3 protein: CASSPLSGSGETQYF
clone size: once
J gene: TRBJ2-5
V gene: TRBV19
D gene: TRBD2

CDR3 DNA: TGTGCCAGCTCACCACCTAACCTCTCGGGCTACACCTTC
CDR3 protein: CASSPPNLSGYTF
clone size: .
J gene: TRBJ1-2
V gene: TRBV18
D gene: .

CDR3 DNA: TGTGCCAGCAGTAACGATGCCAAAAACATTCAGTACTTC
CDR3 protein: CASSNDAKNIQYF
clone size: .
J gene: TRBJ2-4
V gene: TRBV2
D gene: .

CDR3 DNA: TGTGCCAGCAGTTCGCGGGTGTACGGGGCCAAAAACATTCAGTACTTC
CDR3 protein: CASSSRVYGAKNIQYF
clone size: .
J gene: TRBJ2-4
V gene: TRBV28
D gene: .